This T cell receptor beta chain appears in the sequencing data of a study of cytomegalovirus exposure and HLA in healthy donors. Both 60 Vbeta primers and 13 Jbeta primers went into the PCR. Method: immunoSEQ multiplex PCR; TCRdb's copy keeps in-frame clones and lacks some. The table has under 200,000 clones, around 67% seen once. The TCR comes from a woman aged 18-30 years in good health and CMV-seropositive. The sample comprised PBMCs.

The CDR3 nucleotides read TGTGCCAGCTCACCACCGGGCACGGACGAGCAGTACTTC. Translating it yields CASSPPGTDEQYF. This chain links TRBV18 with TRBJ2-7; D remains unclear. The CDR3 is made up of 13 amino acids. The V gene's germline CDR1 is KGHSH and CDR2 LQKENI. Trimming left V 0 bases short and J 5 bases short, with 8 bases between. The full variable domain, in which reference TRBV18 and TRBJ2-7 provide the parts outside the CDR3, is NAGVMQNPRHLVRRRGQEARLRCSPMKGHSHVYWYRQLPEEGLKFMVYLQKENIIDESGMPKERFSAEFPKEGPSILRIQQVVRGDSAAYFCASSPPGTDEQYFGPGTRLTVT.